This T cell receptor (beta chain) was captured by sequencing in a study of CD4+ T cells in melanoma. Study outcomes and limitations: CD8+ T cell, macrophage and B cell function reportedly correlated with neoantigen-specific CD4+ T cells. Reportedly, melanoma neoantigen-specific CD4+ T cells showed varied differentiation states.

TCRdb's copy holds only in-frame clones and misses some; the assay was immunoSEQ multiplex PCR. Here the sample spans 13,000 or so clones, about three quarters being singletons. On this clone itself: Its target is unknown.

This clonotype originated in a human donor with melanoma. Sequenced input: cells from a culture (not recorded whether cultured in vitro).

The CDR3 DNA reads TGTGCCAGCAGCTTAAAGAGGGTGGTCCAAGAGACCCAGTACTTC. It specifies CASSLKRVVQETQYF. The chain links TRBV7-8 to TRBJ2-5; TRBD2 might be the D (5 bases). The CDR3 runs 15 residues. Germline assignment: CDR1 SGHVS and CDR2 FQNEAQ. V was trimmed by 2 bases and J by 1 base, leaving 11 bases between them.